This TCR beta chain derives from a study of blood T cell repertoires in COVID-19. Profiling relied on immunoSEQ multiplex PCR, and the TCRdb table lists in-frame clones only, not all of them. The sample yields 250,000 to 350,000 clones, over 75% seen once. The CDR3 is made up of 15 amino acids. V was clipped by 5 bases and J by 0 bases, with 11 bases between them. Germline CDR1 reads SGHAT; CDR2 reads FQNNGV. The clonotype originates from a woman aged 55-70 years with acute or convalescent COVID-19. The chain is built from TRBV11-2 and TRBJ2-1; perhaps TRBD1 as D (6 bases). Sequencing was performed on peripheral blood. The CDR3 region is CASSPGTLSYNEQFF. The CDR3 nucleotides are TGTGCCAGCAGCCCCGGGACACTCTCCTACAATGAGCAGTTCTTC.